These 21 T cell receptor beta chains came from one sample sequenced in a study of T cell repertoires in cytomegalovirus infection (dated by TCRdb to about 2019). Sequencing instrument: Illumina HiSeq 1500. TCRdb redid the processing of the public reads, applying fastp at Q25 and MiXCR, and retained in-frame beta chains. All rows with the same CDR3 protein become a single entry with the most common DNA and genes. For this sample there are approximately 310,000 distinct CDR3 sequences; roughly 25% appear just once. The top ten clonotypes cover about an eighth of the sample. The sample's treatment or condition, from its label and the paper: in vitro stimulation with specific CMV peptide epitopes to enrich CMV-specific T cells. What these receptors recognize is not known. This specimen consisted of cultured PBMCs, obtained from culture after CMV antigen stimulation. The receptors were gathered from a human donor in good health (CMV status not recorded). Some clones in this sample may be carry-over from other donors' samples.

The chain joins TRBV5-1 to TRBJ2-1; D gene uncertain. The CDR3 runs to 13 residues. Germline loops: CDR1 SGHRS, CDR2 YFSETQ. Trimming took off 0 bases at V and 7 bases at J, with 8 bases between the two ends. CDR3 region: CASSLEKGNEQFF. The CDR3 DNA reads TGCGCCAGCAGCTTGGAAAAGGGAAATGAGCAGTTCTTC.

Here the CDR3 reads CASSSHWDSSYNEQFF. The DNA for the CDR3 is TGTGCCAGCAGCTCGCACTGGGACAGCTCCTACAATGAGCAGTTCTTC. The chain recombines TRBV7-2 with TRBJ2-1; TRBD1 aligns across 7 bases. V gave up 4 bases and J gave up 0 bases; unmatched junction bases: 6. The CDR3 contains 16 residues. Germline CDR1 SGHTA, CDR2 FQGNSA.

This clonotype was detected ten times or more. The genes are TRBV7-2 and TRBJ2-2; D is perhaps TRBD2 (6 bases). The CDR3 sequence is 14 residues long. Trimming removed 2 bases from V and 5 bases from J, with 9 bases in between. Germline CDR1 is SGHTA and CDR2 is FQGNSA. The CDR3 DNA reads TGTGCCAGCAGCTTAAGTGGGAGGACCGGGGAGCTGTTTTTT. Protein product: CASSLSGRTGELFF.

The chain employs TRBV11-2 and TRBJ2-5, with 10 bases identical to TRBD2. This CDR3 is built from 19 residues. Germline CDR1 is SGHAT and CDR2 is FQNNGV. J was trimmed by 1 base and V by 5 bases; bases with no gene match: 16. CDR3 loop: CASSPEARTSGWVQETQYF. The CDR3 DNA follows: TGTGCCAGCAGCCCAGAGGCCAGGACTAGCGGTTGGGTCCAAGAGACCCAGTACTTC.

The rearrangement links TRBV12-3 or TRBV12-4 to TRBJ1-5; 9 positions agree with TRBD1. The CDR3 is 16 amino acids. The J segment lost 2 bases and the V segment lost 5 bases, leaving 7 bases of the junction unmatched. CDR3 amino acids: CASSPQGAGGNQPQHF. The CDR3 bases are TGTGCCAGCAGTCCACAGGGGGCTGGGGGCAATCAGCCCCAGCATTTT.

The chain links TRBV20-1 to TRBJ1-6; D is possibly TRBD1 (6 bases). Germline CDR1 is DFQATT and CDR2 is SNEGSKA (reference sequence). The CDR3 has 15 residues. V dropped 6 bases and J dropped 7 bases, with 19 bases sitting between them. The CDR3 sequence: CSAQKPGHRNSPLHF. The CDR3 bases are TGCAGTGCGCAAAAGCCGGGACACCGAAATTCACCCCTCCACTTT.

This clonotype was observed many times. The V and J genes are TRBV7-2 and TRBJ2-5; 8 bases are a match to TRBD1. The CDR3 length is 16 residues. After removal of 3 bases from V and 5 bases from J, the junction contained 11 bases not matched to a gene. The germline V gene encodes CDR1 SGHTA and CDR2 FQGNSA. The CDR3 nucleotides are TGTGCCAGCAGCTTCTTAGGACAGGGCCCCTCGGAGACCCAGTACTTC. It yields the protein CASSFLGQGPSETQYF.

This clonotype was found a few times. V usage is TRBV4-3 and J usage is TRBJ2-7; tentatively, D is TRBD2 (5 bases). Germline values: CDR1 LGHNA, CDR2 YSLEER. V lost 1 base and J 10 bases, leaving 11 bases between the germline ends. This CDR3 region has 12 residues. The CDR3 sequence: CASSQVPEAQYV. The DNA of the CDR3 is TGCGCCAGCAGCCAAGTCCCGGAGGCTCAGTACGTC.

The chain has TRBV12-3 or TRBV12-4 and TRBJ2-7; the match to TRBD2 covers 11 bases. V shed 7 bases and J 6 bases; nucleotides not matched to a gene: 8. The CDR3 is made up of 14 amino acids. Here the CDR3 reads CASTTLAGGPEQYF. The CDR3 region has the DNA TGTGCCAGCACCACCCTAGCGGGAGGCCCCGAGCAGTACTTC.

This chain joins TRBV10-1 and TRBJ1-6, with unresolved D. The germline V and J ends were trimmed by 3 bases and 7 bases, with 13 bases remaining between them. Germline V gene data show CDR1 as WNHNN and CDR2 as SYGVQD (reference sequence). CDR3 length equals 15 residues. The CDR3 sequence is CASSESGEGNSPLHF. CDR3 coding DNA: TGCGCCAGCAGTGAAAGTGGGGAAGGCAATTCACCCCTCCACTTT.

This clonotype occurred a few times. The chain links TRBV24-1 to TRBJ1-1; D call uncertain. The germline gives CDR1 KGHDR, CDR2 SFDVKD. This CDR3 comprises 14 residues. V lost 4 bases and J lost 1, with 9 bases in between. The CDR3 DNA reads TGTGCCACCAGTGACCGTAAGGGGAACACTGAAGCTTTCTTT. This encodes CATSDRKGNTEAFF.

The gene calls are TRBV7-2 and TRBJ2-1, with 7 bases aligning to TRBD2. This CDR3 comprises 16 residues. Germline-derived CDR1 and CDR2 are SGHTA and FQGNSA. With V trimmed by 2 bases and J by 4 bases, 8 bases remained unmatched. CDR3 nucleotides: TGTGCCAGCAGCTTAAAGGCGGGAGCGGATTACAATGAGCAGTTCTTC. This sequence encodes CASSLKAGADYNEQFF.

The rearrangement uses TRBV10-3 and TRBJ2-3, with no clear D. This CDR3 has 13 amino acids. Trimming left V 4 bases short and J 2 bases short, with 7 bases between. Germline loops: CDR1 ENHRY, CDR2 SYGVKD. CDR3 DNA sequence: TGTGCCATCAGTGGTGACTTCACAGATACGCAGTATTTT. It codes for CAISGDFTDTQYF.

The V gene is TRBV2, the J gene TRBJ1-5; TRBD1 is a possible D gene (5 bases). V was shortened by 5 bases and J by 1 base, with 12 bases between the two germline ends. The germline CDR1 and CDR2 sequences are SNHLY and FYNNEI. The CDR3 consists of 15 residues. CDR3 amino acids: CASSSSGLSNQPQHF. The CDR3 DNA sequence: TGTGCCAGCAGTTCCTCGGGACTGAGCAATCAGCCCCAGCATTTT.

In its sample, this clonotype was seen many times. This rearrangement joins TRBV7-2 to TRBJ2-7; 7 nucleotides line up with TRBD2. This CDR3 is 14 amino acids long. The germline gives CDR1 SGHTA, CDR2 FQGNSA. V shed 5 bases, J shed 4 bases, and the junction held 8 bases outside the gene matches. CDR3 protein: CASSPEAGVYEQYF. The CDR3 DNA sequence: TGTGCCAGCAGCCCCGAGGCGGGAGTGTACGAGCAGTACTTC.

The chain links TRBV28 to TRBJ2-7; D might be TRBD2 (7 bases). V was shortened by 5 bases and J by 2 bases, with 16 bases between the two germline ends. Germline V gives CDR1 MDHEN, CDR2 SYDVKM. This CDR3 comprises 15 residues. The DNA for the CDR3 is TGTGCCAGCAGTAGGGGGGGGGGAATGGCCTACGAGCAGTACTTC. It yields the protein CASSRGGGMAYEQYF.

The chain recombines TRBV20-1 with TRBJ2-3; 11 nucleotides align to TRBD1. The CDR3 spans 13 residues. CDR1 is DFQATT and CDR2 is SNEGSKA in the germline V gene (reference sequence). The ends lost 6 bases at V and 7 bases at J; junction bases unmatched: 6. The chain's CDR3 is CSAVDRGLNTQYF. CDR3 in DNA: TGCAGTGCGGTGGACAGGGGGCTAAATACGCAGTATTTT.

The chain's CDR3 is CSVGLSSNQPQHF. CDR3 nucleotides: TGCAGCGTTGGTCTCAGTAGCAATCAGCCCCAGCATTTT. The gene calls are TRBV29-1 and TRBJ1-5, with D uncertain. CDR3 length: 13 residues. Trimming shortened V by 4 bases and J by 0 bases, and 7 bases separated the two germline ends. CDR1 is SQVTM and CDR2 is ANQGSEA in the germline V gene.

The CDR3 here is CASNLYGDTQYF. CDR3 in DNA: TGTGCCAGCAACCTATATGGGGATACGCAGTATTTT. The V call is TRBV6-2 or TRBV6-3, the J call TRBJ2-3, with D uncertain. From germline, CDR1 is MNHEY and CDR2 SVGEGT. CDR3 size: 12 residues. V lost 7 bases and J 6 bases, leaving 11 bases between the germline ends.

This clonotype was counted a few times. The V call is TRBV12-3 or TRBV12-4, the J call TRBJ2-3, with TRBD1 as a possible D gene (6 bases). This CDR3 has 18 amino acids. Trimming removed 0 bases from V and 2 bases from J, with 18 bases in between. The CDR3 DNA reads as TGTGCCAGCAGTTTAGCCCCTATGTGGGGACACTACACAGATACGCAGTATTTT. Encoded protein: CASSLAPMWGHYTDTQYF.

There are many counts of this clonotype. V gene TRBV12-3 or TRBV12-4 combines with J gene TRBJ2-4; D could derive from TRBD1 or TRBD2 (5 bases each). V was cut by 3 bases and J by 8 bases, with 11 bases left in between. This CDR3 has 13 residues. The CDR3, as DNA: TGTGCCAGCAGTTTCCGAGAGGGGTACATTCAGTACTTC. It encodes CASSFREGYIQYF.